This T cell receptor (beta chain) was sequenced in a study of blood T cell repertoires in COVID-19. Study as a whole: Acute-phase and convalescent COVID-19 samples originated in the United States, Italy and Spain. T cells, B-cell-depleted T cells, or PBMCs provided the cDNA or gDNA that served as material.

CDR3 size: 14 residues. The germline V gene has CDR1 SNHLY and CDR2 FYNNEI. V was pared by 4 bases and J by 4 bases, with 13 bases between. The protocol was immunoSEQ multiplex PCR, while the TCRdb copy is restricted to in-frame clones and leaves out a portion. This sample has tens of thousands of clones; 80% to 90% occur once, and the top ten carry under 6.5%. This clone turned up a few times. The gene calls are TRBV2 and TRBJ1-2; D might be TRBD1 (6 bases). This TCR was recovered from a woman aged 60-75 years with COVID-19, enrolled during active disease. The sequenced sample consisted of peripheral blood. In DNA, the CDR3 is TGTGCCAGCAGTGTCCATGGACAGAGCTATGGCTACACCTTC. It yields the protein CASSVHGQSYGYTF.